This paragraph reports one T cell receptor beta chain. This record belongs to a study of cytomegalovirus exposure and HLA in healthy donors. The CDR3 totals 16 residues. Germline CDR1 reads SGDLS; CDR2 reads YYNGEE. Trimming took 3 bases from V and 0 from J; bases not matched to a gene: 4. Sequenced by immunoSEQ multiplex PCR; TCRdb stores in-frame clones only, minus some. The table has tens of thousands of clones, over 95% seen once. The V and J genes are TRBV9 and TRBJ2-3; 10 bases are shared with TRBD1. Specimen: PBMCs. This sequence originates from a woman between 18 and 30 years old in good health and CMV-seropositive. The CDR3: CASSAPGQGSTDTQYF. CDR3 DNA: TGTGCCAGCAGCGCCCCGGGACAGGGGAGCACAGATACGCAGTATTTT.